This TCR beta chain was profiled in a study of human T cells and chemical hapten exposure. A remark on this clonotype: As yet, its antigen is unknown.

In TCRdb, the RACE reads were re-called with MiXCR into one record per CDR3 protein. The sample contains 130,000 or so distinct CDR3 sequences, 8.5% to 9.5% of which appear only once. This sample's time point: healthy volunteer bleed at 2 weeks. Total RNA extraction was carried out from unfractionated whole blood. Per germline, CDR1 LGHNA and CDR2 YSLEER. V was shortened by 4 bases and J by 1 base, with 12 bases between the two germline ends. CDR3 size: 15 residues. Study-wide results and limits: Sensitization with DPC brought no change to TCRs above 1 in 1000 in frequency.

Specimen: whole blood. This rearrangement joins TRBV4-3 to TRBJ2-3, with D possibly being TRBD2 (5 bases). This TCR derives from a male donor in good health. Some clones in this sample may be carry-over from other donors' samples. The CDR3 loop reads CASSRSEEGTDTQYF. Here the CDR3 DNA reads TGCGCCAGCAGCCGGTCAGAGGAGGGCACAGATACGCAGTATTTT.